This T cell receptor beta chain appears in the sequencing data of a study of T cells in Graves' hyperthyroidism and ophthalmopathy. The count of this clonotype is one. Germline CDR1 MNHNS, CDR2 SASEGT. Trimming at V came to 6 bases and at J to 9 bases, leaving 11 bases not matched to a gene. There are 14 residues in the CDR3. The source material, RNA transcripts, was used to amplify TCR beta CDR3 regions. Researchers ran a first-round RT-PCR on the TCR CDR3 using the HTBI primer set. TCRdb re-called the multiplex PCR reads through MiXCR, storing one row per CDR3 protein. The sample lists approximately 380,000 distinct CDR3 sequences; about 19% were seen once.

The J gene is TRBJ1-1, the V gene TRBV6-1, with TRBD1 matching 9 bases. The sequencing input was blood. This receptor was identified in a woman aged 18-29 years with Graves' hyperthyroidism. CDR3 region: CASRFTGQGIKAFF. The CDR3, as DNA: TGTGCCAGCAGGTTCACCGGACAGGGGATTAAAGCTTTCTTT.